This T cell receptor (beta chain) was recovered during a study of Graves' ophthalmopathy and Graves' hyperthyroidism. Beta-chain TCR CDR3 regions were amplified from RNA transcripts. The library came from an HTBI-primed first-round RT-PCR and a second-round multiplex PCR. TCRdb called the multiplex PCR reads again in MiXCR, with one record for every CDR3 protein. The data show roughly 610,000 distinct CDR3 sequences, 22% seen once. CDR1 is MNHEY and CDR2 is SVGAGI in the germline V gene. The CDR3 consists of 14 residues. V was pared by 4 bases and J by 9 bases, with 10 bases of the junction left unmatched. Ophthalmopathy not arising within 18 months of follow-up defined hyperthyroidism as stable.

The TCR originated in a woman between 18 and 29 years old with stable Graves' hyperthyroidism. Some clones in this sample may be carry-over from other donors' samples. Sequencing was done on a sample of peripheral blood. This sequence joins TRBV6-5 and TRBJ1-2; 8 bases map to TRBD1. The CDR3 loop reads CASSSQGAARSYTF. CDR3 bases: TGTGCCAGCAGTTCCCAGGGGGCGGCCAGAAGCTACACCTTC.